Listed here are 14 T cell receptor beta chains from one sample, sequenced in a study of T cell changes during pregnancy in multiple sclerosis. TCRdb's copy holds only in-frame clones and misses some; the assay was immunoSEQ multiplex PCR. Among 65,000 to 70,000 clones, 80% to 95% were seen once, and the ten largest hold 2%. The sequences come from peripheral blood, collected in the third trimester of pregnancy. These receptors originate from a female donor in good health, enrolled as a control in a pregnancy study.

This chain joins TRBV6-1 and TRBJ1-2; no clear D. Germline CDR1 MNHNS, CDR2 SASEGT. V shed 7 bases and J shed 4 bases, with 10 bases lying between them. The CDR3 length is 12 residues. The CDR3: CASTATSYGYTF. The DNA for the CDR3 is TGTGCCAGCACTGCTACTAGCTATGGCTACACCTTC.

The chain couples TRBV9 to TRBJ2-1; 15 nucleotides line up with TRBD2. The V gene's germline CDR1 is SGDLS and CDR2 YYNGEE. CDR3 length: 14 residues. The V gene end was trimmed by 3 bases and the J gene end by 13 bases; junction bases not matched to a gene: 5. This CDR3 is CASSGTSGGVGQFF. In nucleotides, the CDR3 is TGTGCCAGCAGCGGGACTAGCGGGGGGGTCGGACAGTTCTTC. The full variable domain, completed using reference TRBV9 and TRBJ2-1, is DSGVTQTPKHLITATGQRVTLRCSPRSGDLSVYWYQQSLDQGLQFLIQYYNGEERAKGNILERFSAQQFPDLHSELNLSSLELGDSALYFCASSGTSGGVGQFFGPGTRLTVL.

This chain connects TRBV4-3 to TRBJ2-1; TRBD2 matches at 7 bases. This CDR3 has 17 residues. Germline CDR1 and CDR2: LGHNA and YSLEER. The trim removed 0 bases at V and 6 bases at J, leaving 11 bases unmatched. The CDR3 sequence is CASSQEGRAGDSNEQFF. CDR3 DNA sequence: TGCGCCAGCAGCCAAGAAGGTCGGGCGGGAGACTCCAATGAGCAGTTCTTC.

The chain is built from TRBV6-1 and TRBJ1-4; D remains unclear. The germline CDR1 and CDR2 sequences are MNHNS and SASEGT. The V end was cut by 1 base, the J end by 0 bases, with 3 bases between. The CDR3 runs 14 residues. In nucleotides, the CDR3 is TGTGCCAGCAGTGAAGGTACAACTAATGAAAAACTGTTTTTT. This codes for CASSEGTTNEKLFF.

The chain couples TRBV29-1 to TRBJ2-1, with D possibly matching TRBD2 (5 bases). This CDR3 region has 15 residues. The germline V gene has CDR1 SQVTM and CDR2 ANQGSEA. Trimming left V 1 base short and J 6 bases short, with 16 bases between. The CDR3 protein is CSVEVRWLASNEQFF. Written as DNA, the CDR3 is TGCAGCGTTGAAGTGAGGTGGTTAGCGAGCAATGAGCAGTTCTTC.

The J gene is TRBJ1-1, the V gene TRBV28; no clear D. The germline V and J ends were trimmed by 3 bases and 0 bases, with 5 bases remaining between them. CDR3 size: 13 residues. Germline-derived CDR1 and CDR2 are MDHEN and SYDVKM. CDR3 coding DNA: TGTGCCAGCAGTTTGAGGTTGAACACTGAAGCTTTCTTT. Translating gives CASSLRLNTEAFF.

The CDR3 loop reads CASSLGRRGNTGELFF. The DNA of the CDR3 is TGTGCCAGCAGCTTAGGTCGCCGGGGGAACACCGGGGAGCTGTTTTTT. The genes are TRBV7-8 and TRBJ2-2; the D gene is possibly TRBD2 (5 bases). Germline CDR1 and CDR2: SGHVS and FQNEAQ. The CDR3 length is 16 residues. Trimming took off 1 base at V and 1 base at J, with 10 bases between the two ends.

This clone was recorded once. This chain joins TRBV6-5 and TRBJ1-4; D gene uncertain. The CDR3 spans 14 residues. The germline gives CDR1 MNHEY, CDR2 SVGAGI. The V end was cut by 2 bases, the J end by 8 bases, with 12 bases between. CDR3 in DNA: TGTGCCAGCAGTTACGGGCGGGGAGGGGAAAAACTGTTTTTT. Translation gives CASSYGRGGEKLFF.

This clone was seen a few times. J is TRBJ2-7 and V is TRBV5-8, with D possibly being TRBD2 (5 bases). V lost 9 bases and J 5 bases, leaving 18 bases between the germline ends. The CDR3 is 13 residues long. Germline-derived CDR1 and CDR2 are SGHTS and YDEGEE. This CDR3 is CATNAEGEDEQYF. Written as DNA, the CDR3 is TGTGCCACCAACGCCGAGGGTGAGGACGAGCAGTACTTC.

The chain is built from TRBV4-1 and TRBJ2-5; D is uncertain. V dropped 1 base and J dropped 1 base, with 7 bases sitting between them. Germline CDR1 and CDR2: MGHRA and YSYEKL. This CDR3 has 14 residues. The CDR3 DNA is TGCGCCAGCAGCCAAGTCCAGGCCCAAGAGACCCAGTACTTC. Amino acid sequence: CASSQVQAQETQYF.

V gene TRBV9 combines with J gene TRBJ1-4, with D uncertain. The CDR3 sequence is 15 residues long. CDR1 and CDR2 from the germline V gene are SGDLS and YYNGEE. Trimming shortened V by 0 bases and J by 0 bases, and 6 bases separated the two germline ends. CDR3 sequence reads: CASSVGLATNEKLFF. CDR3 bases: TGTGCCAGCAGCGTAGGCCTAGCAACTAATGAAAAACTGTTTTTT.

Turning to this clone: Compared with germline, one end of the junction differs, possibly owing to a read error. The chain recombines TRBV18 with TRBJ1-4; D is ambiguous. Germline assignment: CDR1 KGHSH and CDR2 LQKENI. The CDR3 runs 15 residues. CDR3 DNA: TGTGCCAGCTCACCCGGGCGGGGAGTCTTGGAAAAAATGTTTTTT. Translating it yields CASSPGRGVLEKMFF.

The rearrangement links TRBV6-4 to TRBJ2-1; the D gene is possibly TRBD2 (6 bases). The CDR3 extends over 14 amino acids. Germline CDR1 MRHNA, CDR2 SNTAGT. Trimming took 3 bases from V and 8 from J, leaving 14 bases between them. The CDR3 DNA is TGTGCCAGCAGTGAAAGTCCGGAGGGCGATGAGCAGTTCTTC. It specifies CASSESPEGDEQFF.

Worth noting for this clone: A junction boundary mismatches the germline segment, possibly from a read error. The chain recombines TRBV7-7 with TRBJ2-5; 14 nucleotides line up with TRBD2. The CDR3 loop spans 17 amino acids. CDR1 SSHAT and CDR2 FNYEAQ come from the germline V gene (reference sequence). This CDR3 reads CASSLGTSGGEGETQYF. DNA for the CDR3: TGTGCTAGCAGCCTGGGGACTAGCGGGGGCGAGGGGGAGACCCAGTACTTC.